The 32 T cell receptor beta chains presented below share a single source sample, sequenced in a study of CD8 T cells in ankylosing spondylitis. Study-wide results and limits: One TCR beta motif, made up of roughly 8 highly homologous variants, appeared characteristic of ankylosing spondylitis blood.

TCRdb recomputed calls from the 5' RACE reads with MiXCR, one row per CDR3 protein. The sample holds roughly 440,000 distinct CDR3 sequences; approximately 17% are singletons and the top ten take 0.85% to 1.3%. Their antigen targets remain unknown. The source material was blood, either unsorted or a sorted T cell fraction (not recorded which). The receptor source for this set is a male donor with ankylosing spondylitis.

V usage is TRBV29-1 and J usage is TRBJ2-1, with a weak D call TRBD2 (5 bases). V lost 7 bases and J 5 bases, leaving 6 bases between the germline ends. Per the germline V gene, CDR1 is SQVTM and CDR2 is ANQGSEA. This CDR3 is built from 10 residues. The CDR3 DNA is TGCAGCGGAGGGAACAATGAGCAGTTCTTC. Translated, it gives CSGGNNEQFF.

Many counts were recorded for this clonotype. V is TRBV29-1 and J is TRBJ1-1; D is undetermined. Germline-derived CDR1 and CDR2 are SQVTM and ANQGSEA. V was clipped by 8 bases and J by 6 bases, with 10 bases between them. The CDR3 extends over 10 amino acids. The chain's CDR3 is CSYRNAEAFF. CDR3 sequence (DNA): TGCAGCTACAGAAACGCTGAAGCTTTCTTT. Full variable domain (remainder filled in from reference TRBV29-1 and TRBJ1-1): SAVISQKPSRDICQRGTSLTIQCQVDSQVTMMFWYRQQPGQSLTLIATANQGSEATYESGFVIDKFPISRPNLTFSTLTVSNMSPEDSSIYLCSYRNAEAFFGQGTRLTVV.

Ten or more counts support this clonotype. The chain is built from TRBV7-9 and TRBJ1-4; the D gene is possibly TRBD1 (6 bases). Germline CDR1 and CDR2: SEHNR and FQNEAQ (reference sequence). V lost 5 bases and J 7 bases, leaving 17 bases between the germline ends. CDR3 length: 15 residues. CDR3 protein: CASSAQGSFGEKLFF. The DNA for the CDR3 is TGTGCCAGCAGCGCACAGGGTAGCTTTGGTGAAAAACTGTTTTTT. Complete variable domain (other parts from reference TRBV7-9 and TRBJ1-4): DTGVSQNPRHKITKRGQNVTFRCDPISEHNRLYWYRQTLGQGPEFLTYFQNEAQLEKSRLLSDRFSAERPKGSFSTLEIQRTEQGDSAMYLCASSAQGSFGEKLFFGSGTQLSVL.

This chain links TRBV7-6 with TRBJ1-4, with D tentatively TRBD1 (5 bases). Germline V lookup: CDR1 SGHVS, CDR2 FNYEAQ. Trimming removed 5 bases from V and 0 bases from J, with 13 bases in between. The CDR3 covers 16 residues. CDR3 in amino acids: CASSPGLHTTNEKLFF. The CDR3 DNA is TGTGCCAGCAGCCCGGGACTCCATACAACTAATGAAAAACTGTTTTTT.

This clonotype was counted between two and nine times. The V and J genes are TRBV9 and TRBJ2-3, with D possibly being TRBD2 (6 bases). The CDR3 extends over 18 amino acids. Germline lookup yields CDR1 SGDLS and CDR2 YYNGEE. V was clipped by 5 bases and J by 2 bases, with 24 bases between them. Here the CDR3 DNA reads TGTGCCAGCAGTCACCCCCGGTTGGGTTGGACTACCACAGATACGCAGTATTTT. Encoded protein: CASSHPRLGWTTTDTQYF.

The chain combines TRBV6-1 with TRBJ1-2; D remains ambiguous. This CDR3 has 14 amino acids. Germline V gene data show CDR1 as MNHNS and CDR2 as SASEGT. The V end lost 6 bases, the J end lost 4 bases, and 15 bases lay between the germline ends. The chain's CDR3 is CASRNREKGYGYTF. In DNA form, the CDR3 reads TGTGCCAGCAGAAACCGGGAAAAAGGCTATGGCTACACCTTC.

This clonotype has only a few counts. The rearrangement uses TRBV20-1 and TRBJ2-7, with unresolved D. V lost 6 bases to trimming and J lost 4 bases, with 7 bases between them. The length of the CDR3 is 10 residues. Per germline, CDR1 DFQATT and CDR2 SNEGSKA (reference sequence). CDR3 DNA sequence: TGCAGTGCGGTGGGGTACGAGCAGTACTTC. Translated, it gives CSAVGYEQYF.

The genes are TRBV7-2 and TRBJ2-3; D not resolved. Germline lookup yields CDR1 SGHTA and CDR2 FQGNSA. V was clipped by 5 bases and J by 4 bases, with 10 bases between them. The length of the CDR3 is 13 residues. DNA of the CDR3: TGTGCCAGCAGCCCCCAGTTCTCAGATACGCAGTATTTT. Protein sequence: CASSPQFSDTQYF.

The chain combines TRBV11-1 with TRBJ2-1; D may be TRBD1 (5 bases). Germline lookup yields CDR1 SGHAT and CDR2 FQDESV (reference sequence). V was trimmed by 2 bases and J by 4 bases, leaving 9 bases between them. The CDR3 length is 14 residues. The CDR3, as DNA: TGTGCCAGCAGCTTAATCTCAGGGTACAATGAGCAGTTCTTC. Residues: CASSLISGYNEQFF. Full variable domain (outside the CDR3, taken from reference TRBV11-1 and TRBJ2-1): EAEVAQSPRYKITEKSQAVAFWCDPISGHATLYWYRQILGQGPELLVQFQDESVVDDSQLPKDRFSAERLKGVDSTLKIQPAELGDSAMYLCASSLISGYNEQFFGPGTRLTVL.

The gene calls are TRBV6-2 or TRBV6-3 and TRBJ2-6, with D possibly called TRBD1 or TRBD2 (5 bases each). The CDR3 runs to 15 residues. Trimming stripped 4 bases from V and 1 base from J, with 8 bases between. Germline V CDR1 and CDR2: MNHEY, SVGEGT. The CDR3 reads CASSSRESGANVLTF. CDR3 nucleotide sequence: TGTGCCAGCAGTTCCAGGGAGTCTGGGGCCAACGTCCTGACTTTC.

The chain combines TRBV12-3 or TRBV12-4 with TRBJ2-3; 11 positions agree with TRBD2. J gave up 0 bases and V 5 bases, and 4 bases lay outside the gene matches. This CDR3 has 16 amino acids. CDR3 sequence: CASSPGLAESTDTQYF. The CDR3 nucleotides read TGTGCCAGCAGTCCGGGACTAGCGGAGAGCACAGATACGCAGTATTTT.

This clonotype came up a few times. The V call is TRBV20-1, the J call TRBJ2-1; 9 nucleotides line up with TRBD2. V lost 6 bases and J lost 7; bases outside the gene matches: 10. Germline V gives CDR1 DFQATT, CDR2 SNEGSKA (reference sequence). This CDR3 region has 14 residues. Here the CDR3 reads CSAPHGLARNEQFF. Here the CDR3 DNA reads TGCAGTGCCCCGCACGGACTAGCGAGGAATGAGCAGTTCTTC.

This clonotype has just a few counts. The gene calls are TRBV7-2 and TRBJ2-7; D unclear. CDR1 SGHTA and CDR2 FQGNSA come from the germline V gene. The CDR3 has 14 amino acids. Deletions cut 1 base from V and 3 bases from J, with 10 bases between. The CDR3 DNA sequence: TGTGCCAGCAGCTTAGGACCCGGTTTCTACGAGCAGTACTTC. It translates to CASSLGPGFYEQYF.

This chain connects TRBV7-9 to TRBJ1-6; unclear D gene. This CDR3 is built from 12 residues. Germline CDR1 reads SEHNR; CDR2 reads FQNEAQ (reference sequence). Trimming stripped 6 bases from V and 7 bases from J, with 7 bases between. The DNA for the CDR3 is TGTGCCAGCAGTCTTCCGAATTCACCCCTCCACTTT. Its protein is CASSLPNSPLHF.

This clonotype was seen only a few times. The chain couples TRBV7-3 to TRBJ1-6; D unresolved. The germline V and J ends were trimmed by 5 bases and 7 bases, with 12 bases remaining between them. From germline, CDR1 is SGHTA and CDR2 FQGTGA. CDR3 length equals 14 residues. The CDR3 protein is CASSQLNKNSPLHF. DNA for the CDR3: TGTGCCAGCAGCCAACTGAACAAGAATTCACCCCTCCACTTT.

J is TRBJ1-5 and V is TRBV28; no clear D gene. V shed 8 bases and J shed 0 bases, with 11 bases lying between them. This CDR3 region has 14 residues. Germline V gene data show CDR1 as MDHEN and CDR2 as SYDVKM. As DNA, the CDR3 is TGTGCCAGCGGAACAAGCCTTAGCAATCAGCCCCAGCATTTT. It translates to CASGTSLSNQPQHF.

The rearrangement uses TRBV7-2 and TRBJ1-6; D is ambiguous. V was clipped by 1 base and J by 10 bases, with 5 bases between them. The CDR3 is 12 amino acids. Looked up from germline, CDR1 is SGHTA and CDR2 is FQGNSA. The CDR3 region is CASSLVSSPLHF. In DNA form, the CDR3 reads TGTGCCAGCAGCTTAGTTTCGTCACCCCTCCACTTT.

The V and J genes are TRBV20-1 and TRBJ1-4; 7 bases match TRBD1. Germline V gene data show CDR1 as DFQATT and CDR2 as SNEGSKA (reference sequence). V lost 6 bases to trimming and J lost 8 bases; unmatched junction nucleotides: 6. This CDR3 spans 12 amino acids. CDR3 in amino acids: CSANLRGEKLFF. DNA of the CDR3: TGCAGTGCCAATCTCAGGGGGGAAAAACTGTTTTTT.

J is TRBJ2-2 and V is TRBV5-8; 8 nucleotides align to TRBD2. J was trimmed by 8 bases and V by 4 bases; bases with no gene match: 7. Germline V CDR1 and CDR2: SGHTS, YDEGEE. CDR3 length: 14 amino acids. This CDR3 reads CASSRGTRRGELFF. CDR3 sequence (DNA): TGTGCCAGCAGCCGTGGGACTAGAAGAGGGGAGCTGTTTTTT.

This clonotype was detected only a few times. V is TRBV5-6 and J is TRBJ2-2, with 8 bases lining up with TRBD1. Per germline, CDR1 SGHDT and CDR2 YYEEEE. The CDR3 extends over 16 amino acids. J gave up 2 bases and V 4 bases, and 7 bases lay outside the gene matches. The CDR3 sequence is CASSRADRDNTGELFF. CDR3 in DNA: TGTGCCAGCAGCCGGGCGGACAGGGATAACACCGGGGAGCTGTTTTTT. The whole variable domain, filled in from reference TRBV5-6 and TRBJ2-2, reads DAGVTQSPTHLIKTRGQQVTLRCSPKSGHDTVSWYQQALGQGPQFIFQYYEEEERQRGNFPDRFSGHQFPNYSSELNVNALLLGDSALYLCASSRADRDNTGELFFGEGSRLTVL.

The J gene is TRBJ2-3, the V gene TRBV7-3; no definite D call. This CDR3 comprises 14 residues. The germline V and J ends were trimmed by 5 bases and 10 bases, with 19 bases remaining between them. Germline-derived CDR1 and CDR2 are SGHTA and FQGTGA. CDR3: CASSPTTRGGAQYF. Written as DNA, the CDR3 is TGTGCCAGCAGCCCAACCACCCGCGGTGGGGCGCAGTATTTT. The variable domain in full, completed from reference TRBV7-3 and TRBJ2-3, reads GAGVSQTPSNKVTEKGKYVELRCDPISGHTALYWYRQSLGQGPEFLIYFQGTGAADDSGLPNDRFFAVRPEGSVSTLKIQRTERGDSAVYLCASSPTTRGGAQYFGPGTRLTVL.

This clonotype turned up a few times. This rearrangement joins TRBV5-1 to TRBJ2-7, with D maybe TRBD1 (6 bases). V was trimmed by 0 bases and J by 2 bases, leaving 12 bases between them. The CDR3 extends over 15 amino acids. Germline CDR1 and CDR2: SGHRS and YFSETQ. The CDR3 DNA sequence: TGCGCCAGCAGCTTGGCCTTGGGGGCTACCTACGAGCAGTACTTC. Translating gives CASSLALGATYEQYF.

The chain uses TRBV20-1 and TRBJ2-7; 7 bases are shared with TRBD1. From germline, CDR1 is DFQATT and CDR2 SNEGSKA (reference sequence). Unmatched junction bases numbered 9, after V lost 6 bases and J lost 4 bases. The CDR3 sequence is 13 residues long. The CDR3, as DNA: TGCAGTGCCGGGACAGCCTTCGAATACGAGCAGTACTTC. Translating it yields CSAGTAFEYEQYF.

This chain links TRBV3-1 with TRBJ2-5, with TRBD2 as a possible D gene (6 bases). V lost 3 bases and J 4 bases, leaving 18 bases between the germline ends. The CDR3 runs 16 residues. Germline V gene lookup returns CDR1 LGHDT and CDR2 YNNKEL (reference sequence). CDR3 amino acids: CASSQGRPSGPETQYF. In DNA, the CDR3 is TGTGCCAGCAGCCAGGGGAGGCCTTCAGGTCCAGAGACCCAGTACTTC.

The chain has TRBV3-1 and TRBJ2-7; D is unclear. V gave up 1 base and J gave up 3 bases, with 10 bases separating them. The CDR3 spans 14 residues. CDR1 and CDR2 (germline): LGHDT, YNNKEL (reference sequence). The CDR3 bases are TGTGCCAGCAGCCAAGGGGCAGCAAGCTACGAGCAGTACTTC. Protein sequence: CASSQGAASYEQYF.

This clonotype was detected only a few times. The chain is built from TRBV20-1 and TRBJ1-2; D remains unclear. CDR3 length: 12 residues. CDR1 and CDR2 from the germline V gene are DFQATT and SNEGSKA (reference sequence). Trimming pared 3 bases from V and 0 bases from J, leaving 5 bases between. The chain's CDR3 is CSASEPNYGYTF. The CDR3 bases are TGCAGTGCTAGTGAACCTAACTATGGCTACACCTTC.

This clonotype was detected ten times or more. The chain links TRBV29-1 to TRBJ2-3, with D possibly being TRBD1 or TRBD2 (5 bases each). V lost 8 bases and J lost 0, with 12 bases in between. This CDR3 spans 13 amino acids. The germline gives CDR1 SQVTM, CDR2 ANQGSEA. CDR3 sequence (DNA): TGCAGCCTCCGGGACGATAGCACAGATACGCAGTATTTT. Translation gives CSLRDDSTDTQYF.

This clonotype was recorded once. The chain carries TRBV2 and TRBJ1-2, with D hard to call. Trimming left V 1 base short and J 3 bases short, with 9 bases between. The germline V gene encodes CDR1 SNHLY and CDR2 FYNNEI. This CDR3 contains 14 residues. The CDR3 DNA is TGTGCCAGCAGTGAAGACAGAGATGACTATGGCTACACCTTC. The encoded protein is CASSEDRDDYGYTF.

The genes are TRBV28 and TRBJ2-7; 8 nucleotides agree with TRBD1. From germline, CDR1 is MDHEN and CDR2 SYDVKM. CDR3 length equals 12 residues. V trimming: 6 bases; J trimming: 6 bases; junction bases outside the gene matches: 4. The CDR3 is CASSPRGREQYF. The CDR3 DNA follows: TGTGCCAGCAGCCCCAGGGGGCGCGAGCAGTACTTC.

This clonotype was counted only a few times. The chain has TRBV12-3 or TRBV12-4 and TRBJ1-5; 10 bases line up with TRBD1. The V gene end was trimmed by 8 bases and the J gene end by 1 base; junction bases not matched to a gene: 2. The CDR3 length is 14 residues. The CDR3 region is CASRGQGSNQPQHF. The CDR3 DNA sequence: TGTGCCAGCCGGGGACAGGGGAGCAATCAGCCCCAGCATTTT.

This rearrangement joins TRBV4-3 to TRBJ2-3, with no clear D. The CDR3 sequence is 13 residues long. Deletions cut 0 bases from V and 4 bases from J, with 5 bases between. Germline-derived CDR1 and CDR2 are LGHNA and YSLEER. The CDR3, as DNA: TGCGCCAGCAGCCAAGATCTAGCAGATACGCAGTATTTT. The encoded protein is CASSQDLADTQYF.

The chain's CDR3 is CASSKTEGYGYTF. The DNA of the CDR3 is TGTGCCAGCAGCAAGACCGAGGGCTATGGCTACACCTTC. The chain employs TRBV7-8 and TRBJ1-2; no clear D. The CDR3 covers 13 residues. The germline CDR1 and CDR2 sequences are SGHVS and FQNEAQ. The V and J ends lost 5 bases and 4 bases respectively, with 11 bases between them.